Listed here is a single TCR beta chain. Its antigen is not known. The assay was immunoSEQ multiplex PCR, and TCRdb's table has in-frame clones only and misses some. The data contain about 220,000 clones, approximately 90% of them seen just once; the ten biggest clones take up approximately 11%. The data stem from a study of Ad26.COV2.S vaccination and SARS-CoV-2 variants. Turning to the study itself: Dosing was one shot or two shots 56 days apart. General study findings and limits: Recipients given vaccine exceeded placebo recipients in spike-specific TCR breadth.

There are 14 residues in the CDR3. The germline CDR1 and CDR2 sequences are SGHTA and FQGNSA. V was clipped by 9 bases and J by 9 bases; unmatched bases: 14. Treatment indicated: about 20 received Ad26.COV2.S at low or high dose, single or two shots; five or six received placebo; per-sample allocation not given. Collection of the samples took place on day 63 after the first injection of vaccine or placebo. The chain recombines TRBV7-2 with TRBJ2-1; TRBD1 aligns across 7 bases. The clonotype originates from a person between 18 and 65 years old who received the Ad26.COV2.S COVID-19 vaccine or a placebo. Sequenced material: peripheral blood, taken in a trial of Ad26.COV2.S vaccine versus placebo. The CDR3 DNA follows: TGTGCCAGTAGAGCTGGCACAGGGGCGTCTGAGCAGTTCTTC. Protein sequence: CASRAGTGASEQFF.